This T cell receptor (beta chain) is drawn from a study of human T cells and chemical hapten exposure. Study-level findings and limits: Expanded TCR sets contained significantly more large CDR3 similarity clusters than controls.

A single record per CDR3 protein comes from TCRdb applying MiXCR to the RACE reads. The sample contains approximately 52,000 distinct CDR3 sequences, 8% to 13% of which appear only once. Time point denoted: patch test 1, 2 weeks after DPC sensitization. The treatment here: therapeutic diphenylcyclopropenone sensitization with weekly scalp DPC. The study extracted total RNA from unfractionated whole blood. Details on this clonotype: Its cognate antigen is unknown.

The sample was whole blood, taken in connection with sensitization to the hapten diphenylcyclopropenone (DPC). This sequence originates from a woman aged 40 to 50 with alopecia areata. Some clones in this sample may be carry-over from other donors' samples.

CDR3 in amino acids: CASSSGTSGTGELFF. CDR3 sequence (DNA): TGCGCCAGCAGCTCCGGGACTAGCGGGACCGGGGAGCTGTTTTTT. The rearrangement uses TRBV5-1 and TRBJ2-2, with 12 bases that match TRBD2. The CDR3 loop spans 15 amino acids. CDR1 is SGHRS, CDR2 YFSETQ, per germline. The ends lost 3 bases at V and 5 bases at J; junction bases unmatched: 2.